The sequence of this TCR beta chain was determined in a study of blood T cell repertoires in COVID-19. Sequencing used immunoSEQ multiplex PCR; TCRdb keeps in-frame clones, though not all of them. The table has 150,000 or so clones, about 90% seen once. CDR1 and CDR2 (germline): SGDLS, YYNGEE. The CDR3 sequence is 15 residues long. V lost 0 bases and J lost 6, with 15 bases in between. This TCR was sampled from a human donor in a cohort sampled during active COVID-19. Material: peripheral blood. The V and J genes are TRBV9 and TRBJ1-2, with D possibly matching TRBD1 (5 bases). CDR3 DNA sequence: TGTGCCAGCAGCGTAGGTGGCAGGGTAGAGGATGGCTACACCTTC. Its protein is CASSVGGRVEDGYTF.